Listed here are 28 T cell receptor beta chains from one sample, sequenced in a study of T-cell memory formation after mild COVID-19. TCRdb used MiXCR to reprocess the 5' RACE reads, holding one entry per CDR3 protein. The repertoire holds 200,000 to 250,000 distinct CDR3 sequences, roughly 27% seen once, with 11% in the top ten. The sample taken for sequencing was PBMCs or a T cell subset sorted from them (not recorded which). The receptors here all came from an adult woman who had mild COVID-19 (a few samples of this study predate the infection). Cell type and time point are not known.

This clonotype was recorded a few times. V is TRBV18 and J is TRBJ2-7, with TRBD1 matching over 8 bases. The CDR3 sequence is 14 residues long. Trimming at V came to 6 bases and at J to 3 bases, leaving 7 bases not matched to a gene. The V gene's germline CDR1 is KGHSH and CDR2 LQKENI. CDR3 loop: CASSPNRGDYEQYF. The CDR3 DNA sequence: TGTGCCAGCTCCCCTAACAGGGGGGACTACGAGCAGTACTTC.

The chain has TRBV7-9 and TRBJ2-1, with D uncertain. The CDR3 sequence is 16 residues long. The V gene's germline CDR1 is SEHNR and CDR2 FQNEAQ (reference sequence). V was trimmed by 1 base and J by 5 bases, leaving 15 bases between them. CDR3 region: CASSLGVPAPNNEQFF. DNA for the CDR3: TGTGCCAGCAGCTTAGGGGTCCCTGCGCCCAACAATGAGCAGTTCTTC. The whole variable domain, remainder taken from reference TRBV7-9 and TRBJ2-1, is DTGVSQNPRHKITKRGQNVTFRCDPISEHNRLYWYRQTLGQGPEFLTYFQNEAQLEKSRLLSDRFSAERPKGSFSTLEIQRTEQGDSAMYLCASSLGVPAPNNEQFFGPGTRLTVL.

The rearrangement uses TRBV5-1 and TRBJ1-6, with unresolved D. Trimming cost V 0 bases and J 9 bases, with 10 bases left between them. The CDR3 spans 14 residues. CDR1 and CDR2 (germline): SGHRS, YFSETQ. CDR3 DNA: TGCGCCAGCAGCTTGGGTACAGAAATTTCACCCCTCCACTTT. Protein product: CASSLGTEISPLHF.

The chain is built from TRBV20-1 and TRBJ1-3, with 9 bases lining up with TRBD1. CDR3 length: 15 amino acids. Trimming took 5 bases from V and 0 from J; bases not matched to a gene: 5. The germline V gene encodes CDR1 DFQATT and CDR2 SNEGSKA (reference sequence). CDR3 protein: CSARQTGGSGNTIYF. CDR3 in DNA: TGCAGTGCTCGCCAGACAGGGGGCTCTGGAAACACCATATATTTT.

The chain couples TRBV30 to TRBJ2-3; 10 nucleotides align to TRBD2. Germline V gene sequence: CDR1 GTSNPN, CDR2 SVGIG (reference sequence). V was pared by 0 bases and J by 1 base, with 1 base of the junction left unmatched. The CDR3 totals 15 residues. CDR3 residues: CAWSVLAGGTDTQYF. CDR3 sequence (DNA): TGTGCCTGGAGTGTCCTAGCGGGGGGCACAGATACGCAGTATTTT.

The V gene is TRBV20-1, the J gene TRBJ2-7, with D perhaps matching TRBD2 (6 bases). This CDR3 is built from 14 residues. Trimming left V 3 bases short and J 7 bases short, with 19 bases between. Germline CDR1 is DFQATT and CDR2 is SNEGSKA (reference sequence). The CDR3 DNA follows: TGCAGTGCTAGGCCTCATAACCTCGGGGGTGAGCAGTACTTC. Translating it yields CSARPHNLGGEQYF.

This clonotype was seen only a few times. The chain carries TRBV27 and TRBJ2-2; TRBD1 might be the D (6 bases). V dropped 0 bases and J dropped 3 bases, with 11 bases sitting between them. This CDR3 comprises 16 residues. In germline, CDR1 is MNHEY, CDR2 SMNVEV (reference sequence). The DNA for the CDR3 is TGTGCCAGCAGTTTATCGTTAAACAGGGACACCGGGGAGCTGTTTTTT. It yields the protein CASSLSLNRDTGELFF.

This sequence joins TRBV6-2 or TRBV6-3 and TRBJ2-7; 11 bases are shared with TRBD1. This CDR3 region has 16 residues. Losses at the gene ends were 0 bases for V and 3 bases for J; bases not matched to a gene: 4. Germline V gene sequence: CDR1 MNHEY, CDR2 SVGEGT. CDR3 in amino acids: CASSYSRDRGDYEQYF. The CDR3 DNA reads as TGTGCCAGCAGTTACTCGAGGGACAGGGGGGACTACGAGCAGTACTTC.

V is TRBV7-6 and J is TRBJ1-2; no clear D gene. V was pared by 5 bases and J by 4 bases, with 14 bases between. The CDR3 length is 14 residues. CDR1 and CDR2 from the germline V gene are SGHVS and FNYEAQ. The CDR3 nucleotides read TGTGCCAGCAGCCCCCGAAGTGATACCTATGGCTACACCTTC. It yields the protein CASSPRSDTYGYTF.

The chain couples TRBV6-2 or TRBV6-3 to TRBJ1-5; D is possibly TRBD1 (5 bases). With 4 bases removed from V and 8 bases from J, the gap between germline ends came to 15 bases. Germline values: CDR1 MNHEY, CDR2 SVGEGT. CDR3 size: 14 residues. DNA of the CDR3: TGTGCCAGCAGTTCGAGGCAGGGAATAGAGCCCCAGCATTTT. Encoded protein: CASSSRQGIEPQHF.

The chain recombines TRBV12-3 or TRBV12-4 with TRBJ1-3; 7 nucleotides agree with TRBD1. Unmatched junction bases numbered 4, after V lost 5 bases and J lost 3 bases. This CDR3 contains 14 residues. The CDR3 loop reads CASSLTGVGNTIYF. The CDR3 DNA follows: TGTGCCAGCAGTCTTACAGGGGTTGGAAACACCATATATTTT.

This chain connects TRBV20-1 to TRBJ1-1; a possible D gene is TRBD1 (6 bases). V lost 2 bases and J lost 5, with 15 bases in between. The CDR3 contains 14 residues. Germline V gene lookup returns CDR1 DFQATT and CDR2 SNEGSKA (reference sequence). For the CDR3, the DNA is TGCAGTGCTAGAAGTGTGGGGGGCGTGACTGAAGCTTTCTTT. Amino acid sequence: CSARSVGGVTEAFF.

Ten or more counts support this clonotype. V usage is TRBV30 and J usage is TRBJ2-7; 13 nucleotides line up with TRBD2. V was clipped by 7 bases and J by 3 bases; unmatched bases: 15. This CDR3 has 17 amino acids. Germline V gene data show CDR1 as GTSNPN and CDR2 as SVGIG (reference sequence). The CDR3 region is CASEPGLAGSTGYEQYF. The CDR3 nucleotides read TGTGCCTCGGAGCCGGGACTAGCGGGAAGTACGGGCTACGAGCAGTACTTC.

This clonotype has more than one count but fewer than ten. CDR3 in amino acids: CASQGFALPGTEAFF. CDR3 nucleotide sequence: TGTGCCAGCCAGGGATTCGCCCTACCAGGGACTGAAGCTTTCTTT. The rearrangement joins TRBV2 to TRBJ1-1; D may be TRBD1 (5 bases). CDR1 and CDR2 from the germline V gene are SNHLY and FYNNEI. V was shortened by 8 bases and J by 5 bases, with 21 bases between the two germline ends. The CDR3 length is 15 residues.

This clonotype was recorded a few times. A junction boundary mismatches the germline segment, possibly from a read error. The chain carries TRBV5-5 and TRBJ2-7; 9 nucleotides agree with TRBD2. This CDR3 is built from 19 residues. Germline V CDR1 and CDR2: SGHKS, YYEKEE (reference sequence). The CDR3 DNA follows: TGTGCCAGCAGCTTGAAAGATCGCGGGAGGGCCCTCCAGATATACGGGCAGTACTTC. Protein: CASSLKDRGRALQIYGQYF.

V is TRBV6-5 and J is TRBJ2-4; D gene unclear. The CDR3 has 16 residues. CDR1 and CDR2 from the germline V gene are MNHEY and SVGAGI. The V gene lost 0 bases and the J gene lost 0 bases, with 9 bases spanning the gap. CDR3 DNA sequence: TGTGCCAGCAGTTACTCGGAAGAACTAGCCAAAAACATTCAGTACTTC. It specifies CASSYSEELAKNIQYF.

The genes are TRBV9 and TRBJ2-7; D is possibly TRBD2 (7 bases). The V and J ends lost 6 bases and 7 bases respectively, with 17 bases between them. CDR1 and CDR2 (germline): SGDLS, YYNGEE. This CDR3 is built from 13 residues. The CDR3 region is CASTLGGQGEQYF. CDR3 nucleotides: TGTGCCAGCACGCTCGGGGGGCAAGGAGAGCAGTACTTC.

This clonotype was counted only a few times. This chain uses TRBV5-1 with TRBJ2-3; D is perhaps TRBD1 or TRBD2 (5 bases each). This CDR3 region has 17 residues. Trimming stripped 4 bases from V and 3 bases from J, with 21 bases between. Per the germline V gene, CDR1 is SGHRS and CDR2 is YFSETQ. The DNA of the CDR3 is TGCGCCAGCAGCGGGGGTTTAATCCCTTCGAGGACAGATACGCAGTATTTT. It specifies CASSGGLIPSRTDTQYF.

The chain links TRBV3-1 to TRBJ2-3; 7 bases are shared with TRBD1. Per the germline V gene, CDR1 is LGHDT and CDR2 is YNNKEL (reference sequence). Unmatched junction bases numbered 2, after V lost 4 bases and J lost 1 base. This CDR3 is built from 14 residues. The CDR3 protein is CASSRTGGTDTQYF. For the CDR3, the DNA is TGTGCCAGCAGCCGAACAGGGGGCACAGATACGCAGTATTTT.

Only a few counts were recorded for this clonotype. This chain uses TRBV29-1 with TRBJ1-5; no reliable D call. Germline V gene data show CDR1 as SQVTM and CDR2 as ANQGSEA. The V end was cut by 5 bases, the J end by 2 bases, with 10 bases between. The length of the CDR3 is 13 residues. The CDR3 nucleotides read TGCAGCGTTTACGCCGGCGGCAATCAGCCCCAGCATTTT. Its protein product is CSVYAGGNQPQHF.

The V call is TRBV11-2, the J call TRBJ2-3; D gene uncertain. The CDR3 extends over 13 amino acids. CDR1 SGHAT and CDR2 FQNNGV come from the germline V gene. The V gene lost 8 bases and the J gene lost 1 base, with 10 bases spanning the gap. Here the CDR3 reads CASAAAGTDTQYF. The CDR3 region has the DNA TGTGCCAGCGCGGCGGCGGGCACAGATACGCAGTATTTT.

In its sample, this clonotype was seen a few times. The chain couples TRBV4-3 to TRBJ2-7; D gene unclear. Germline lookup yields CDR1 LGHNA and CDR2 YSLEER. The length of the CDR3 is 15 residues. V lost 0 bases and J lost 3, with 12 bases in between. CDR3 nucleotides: TGCGCCAGCAGCCAAGAGGGTGGCTCCGGCTACGAGCAGTACTTC. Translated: CASSQEGGSGYEQYF.

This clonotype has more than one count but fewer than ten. The CDR3 DNA follows: TGTGCCAGCAGTTACGGGGAGGACCCTCTAACCTACAATGAGCAGTTCTTC. Protein product: CASSYGEDPLTYNEQFF. The chain has TRBV6-2 or TRBV6-3 and TRBJ2-1, with a tentative D call TRBD2 (6 bases). Per germline, CDR1 MNHEY and CDR2 SVGEGT. With 2 bases removed from V and 2 bases from J, the gap between germline ends came to 16 bases. The CDR3 consists of 17 residues.

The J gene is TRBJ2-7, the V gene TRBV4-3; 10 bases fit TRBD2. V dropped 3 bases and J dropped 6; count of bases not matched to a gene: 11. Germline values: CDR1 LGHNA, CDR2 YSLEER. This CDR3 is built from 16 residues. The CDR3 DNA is TGCGCCAGCAGCCAGGAGACCGGGACTAGCGCCCTCGAGCAGTACTTC. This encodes CASSQETGTSALEQYF.

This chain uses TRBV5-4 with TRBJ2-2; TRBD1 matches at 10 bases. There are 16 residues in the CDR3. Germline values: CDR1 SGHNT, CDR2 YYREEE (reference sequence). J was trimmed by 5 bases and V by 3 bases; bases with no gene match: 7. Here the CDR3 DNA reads TGTGCCAGCAGCTCCGACAGGGGGCGAGGGACCGGGGAGCTGTTTTTT. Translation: CASSSDRGRGTGELFF.

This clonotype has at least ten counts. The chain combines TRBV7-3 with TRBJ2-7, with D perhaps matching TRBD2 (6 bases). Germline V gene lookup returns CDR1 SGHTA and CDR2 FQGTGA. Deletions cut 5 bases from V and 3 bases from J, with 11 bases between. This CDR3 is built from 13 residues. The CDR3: CASSPSGSYEQYF. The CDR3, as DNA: TGTGCCAGCAGCCCCTCCGGGAGCTACGAGCAGTACTTC.

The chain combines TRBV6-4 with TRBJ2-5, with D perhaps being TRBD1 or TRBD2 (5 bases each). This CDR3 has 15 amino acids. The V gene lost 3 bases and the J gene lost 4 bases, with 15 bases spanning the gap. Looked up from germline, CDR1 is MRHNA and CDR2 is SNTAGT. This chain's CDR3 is CASSEVRGSRETQYF. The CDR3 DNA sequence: TGTGCCAGCAGTGAGGTGAGGGGAAGCCGAGAGACCCAGTACTTC.

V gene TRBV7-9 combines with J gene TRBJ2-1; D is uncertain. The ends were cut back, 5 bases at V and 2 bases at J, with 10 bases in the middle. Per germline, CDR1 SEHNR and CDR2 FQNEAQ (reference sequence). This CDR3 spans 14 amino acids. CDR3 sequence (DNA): TGTGCCAGCAGCCTAACAGCCGCCTACAATGAGCAGTTCTTC. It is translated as CASSLTAAYNEQFF. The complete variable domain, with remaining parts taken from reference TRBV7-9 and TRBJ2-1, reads DTGVSQNPRHKITKRGQNVTFRCDPISEHNRLYWYRQTLGQGPEFLTYFQNEAQLEKSRLLSDRFSAERPKGSFSTLEIQRTEQGDSAMYLCASSLTAAYNEQFFGPGTRLTVL.